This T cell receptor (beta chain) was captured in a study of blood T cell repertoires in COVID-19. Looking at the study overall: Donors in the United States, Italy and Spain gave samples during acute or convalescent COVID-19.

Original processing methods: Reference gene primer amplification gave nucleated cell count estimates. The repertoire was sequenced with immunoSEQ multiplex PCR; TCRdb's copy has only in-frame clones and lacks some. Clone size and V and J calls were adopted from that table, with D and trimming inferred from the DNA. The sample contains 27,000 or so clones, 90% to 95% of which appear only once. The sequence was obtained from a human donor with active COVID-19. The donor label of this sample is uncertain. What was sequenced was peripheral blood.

CDR3 DNA sequence: TGTGCTAGTGGTTTGCAGGTGGACTATGGCTACACCTTC. This encodes CASGLQVDYGYTF. The rearrangement links TRBV12-5 to TRBJ1-2; no firm D call. The CDR3 sequence is 13 residues long. In germline, CDR1 is LGHNT, CDR2 FRNRAP. The V end lost 2 bases, the J end lost 3 bases, and 7 bases lay between the germline ends.